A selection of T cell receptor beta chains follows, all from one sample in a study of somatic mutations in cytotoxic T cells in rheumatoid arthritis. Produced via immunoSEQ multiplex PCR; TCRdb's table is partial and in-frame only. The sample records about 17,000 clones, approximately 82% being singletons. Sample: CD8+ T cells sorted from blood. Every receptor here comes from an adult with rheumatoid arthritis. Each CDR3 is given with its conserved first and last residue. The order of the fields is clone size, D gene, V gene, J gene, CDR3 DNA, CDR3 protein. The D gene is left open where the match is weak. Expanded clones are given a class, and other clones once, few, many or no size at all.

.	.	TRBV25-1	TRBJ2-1	TGTGCCAGCAGTGGAACAGGGACCAATGAGCAGTTCTTC	CASSGTGTNEQFF
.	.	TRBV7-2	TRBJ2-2	TGTGCCAGCAGCTTAGTTGCAGGATCACCGGACGGGGAGCTGTTTTTT	CASSLVAGSPDGELFF
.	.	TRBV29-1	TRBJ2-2	TGCAGCGTTGTGGGTTACACCGGGGAGCTGTTTTTT	CSVVGYTGELFF
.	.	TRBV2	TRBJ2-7	TGTGCCAGCAGTCGTCCCGGGGCAGACTACGAGCAGTACTTC	CASSRPGADYEQYF
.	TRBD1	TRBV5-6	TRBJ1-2	TGTGCCAGCAGCTTGGCAGGGGGCGGAATCAATGGCTACACCTTC	CASSLAGGGINGYTF
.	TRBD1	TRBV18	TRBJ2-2	TGTGCCAGCTCACCACGAACTCCGGGACAGGGGGCGGTCGGGGAGCTGTTTTTT	CASSPRTPGQGAVGELFF
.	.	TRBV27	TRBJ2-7	TGTGCCAGCAGTTTAGTGGCGGGAACCTACGAGCAGTACTTC	CASSLVAGTYEQYF
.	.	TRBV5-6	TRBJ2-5	TGTGCCAGCAGCTTGGCCGCGCTCCCCAGCCAAGAGACCCAGTACTTC	CASSLAALPSQETQYF
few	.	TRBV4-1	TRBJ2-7	TGCGCCAGCAGACTCGGACAAAGCTCCTACGAGCAGTACTTC	CASRLGQSSYEQYF
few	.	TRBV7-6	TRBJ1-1	TGTGCCAGCAGCTTAATATATGCGGATGGTACTGAAGCTTTCTTT	CASSLIYADGTEAFF
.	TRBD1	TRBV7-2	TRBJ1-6	TGTGCCAGCAGCCTTCCGCCAAGGGGGCGGGTAAATTCACCCCTCCACTTT	CASSLPPRGRVNSPLHF
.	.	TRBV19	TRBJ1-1	TGTGCCAGTAGTATTGGGAACACTGAAGCTTTCTTT	CASSIGNTEAFF
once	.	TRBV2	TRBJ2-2	TGTGCCAGCAGTGTTGGTGCACTAGTCGGGTCCGGGGAGCTGTTTTTT	CASSVGALVGSGELFF
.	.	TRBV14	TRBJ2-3	TGTGCCAGCAGACCGACGGGCACAGATACGCAGTATTTT	CASRPTGTDTQYF
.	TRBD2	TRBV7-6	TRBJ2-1	TGTGCCAGCAGCCCCCGACTAGCCCCACAGTCCTACGATGAGCAGTTCTTC	CASSPRLAPQSYDEQFF
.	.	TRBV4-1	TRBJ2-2	TGCGCCAGCAGCCAAGAAGAGAACACCGGGGAGCTGTTTTTT	CASSQEENTGELFF
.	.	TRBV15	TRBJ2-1	TGTGCCACCAGCAGAGGAGGCCAGGCCTACAATGAGCAGTTCTTC	CATSRGGQAYNEQFF
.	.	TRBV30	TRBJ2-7	TGTGCCTGGAGTGGGGAACTCTACGAGCAGTACTTC	CAWSGELYEQYF
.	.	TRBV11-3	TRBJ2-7	TGTGCCAGCAGCTTAGATCCCTCCGACTCCTACGAGCAGTACTTC	CASSLDPSDSYEQYF
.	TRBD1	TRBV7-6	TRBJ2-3	TGTGCCAGCAGCTTATTTGACAGGGTATCAGATACGCAGTATTTT	CASSLFDRVSDTQYF
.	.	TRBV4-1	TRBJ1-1	TGCGCCAGCAGCCAAGGGGAGAACACTGAAGCTTTCTTT	CASSQGENTEAFF
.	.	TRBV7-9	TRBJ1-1	TGTGCCAGCATCCCCTTGTTGGGCACTGAAGCTTTCTTT	CASIPLLGTEAFF
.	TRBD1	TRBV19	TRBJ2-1	TGTGCCAGTAGTTCGGGGACAGGCTACCATGAGCAGTTCTTC	CASSSGTGYHEQFF
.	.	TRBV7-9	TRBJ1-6	TGTGCCAGCAGCCCACTGGGCTCCTATAATTCACCCCTCCACTTT	CASSPLGSYNSPLHF
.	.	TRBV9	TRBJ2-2	TGTGCCAGCAGCGAGGGAGCTACACCGGGTATGCTGTTTTTT	CASSEGATPGMLFF
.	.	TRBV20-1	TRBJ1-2	TGCAGTGTTGGGACTCCCTATGGCTACACCTTC	CSVGTPYGYTF
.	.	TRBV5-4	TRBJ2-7	TGTGCCAGCAGCGTCCAGGGGGGGGGCGAGCAGTACTTC	CASSVQGGGEQYF
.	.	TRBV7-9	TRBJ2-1	TGTGCCAGCAGCTTCCCTAGGGGGTTAGTATACAATGAGCAGTTCTTC	CASSFPRGLVYNEQFF
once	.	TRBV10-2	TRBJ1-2	TGCGCCAGCATGGGGGGCCGCATTAACTATGGCTACACCTTC	CASMGGRINYGYTF
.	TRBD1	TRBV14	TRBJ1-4	TGTGCCAGCAGCCAAGAGTTGGACAGGGGGGCAACTAATGAAAAACTGTTTTTT	CASSQELDRGATNEKLFF
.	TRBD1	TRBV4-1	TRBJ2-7	TGCGCCAGCAGCCAAGAGGACAGGGCAACCTTCTCCTACGAGCAGTACTTC	CASSQEDRATFSYEQYF
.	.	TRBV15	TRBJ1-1	TGTGCCACCAGACAAGAGGAGCTGATCGGTGAAGCTTTCTTT	CATRQEELIGEAFF
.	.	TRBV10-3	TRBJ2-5	TGTGCCATCAGTGAGAGGCTTTTCGGTACAGGGTCGAAAGAGACCCAGTACTTC	CAISERLFGTGSKETQYF
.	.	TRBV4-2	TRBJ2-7	TGTGCCAGCAGCCATCCGTTCTCCTACGAGCAGTACTTC	CASSHPFSYEQYF
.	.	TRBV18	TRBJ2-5	TGTGCCAGCTCACCTTTTCCGGGAGTTGAAGAGACCCAGTACTTC	CASSPFPGVEETQYF
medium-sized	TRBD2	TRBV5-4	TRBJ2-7	TGTGCGGCTGGGACTAGCGTCTACGAGCAGTACTTC	CAAGTSVYEQYF
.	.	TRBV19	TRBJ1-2	TGTGCCAGTAGTATAGGGCAGTTTTATGGCTACACCTTC	CASSIGQFYGYTF
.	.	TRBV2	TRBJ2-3	TGTGCCAGCAGTCACGACGGAGAGCGAGGCACAGATACGCAGTATTTT	CASSHDGERGTDTQYF
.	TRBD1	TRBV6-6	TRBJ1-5	TGTGCCAGCAGCCCGGACAGGGGTTTTCAGCCCCAGCATTTT	CASSPDRGFQPQHF
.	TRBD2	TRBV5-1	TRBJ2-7	TGCGCCAGCAGCTTGGACCTAGCGGGAGGGCCGCCCGGCGAGCAGTACTTC	CASSLDLAGGPPGEQYF
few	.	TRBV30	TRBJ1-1	TGTGCCTGGAGTGTACAAGTGAGCACTGAAGCTTTCTTT	CAWSVQVSTEAFF
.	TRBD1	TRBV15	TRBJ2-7	TGTGCCACCAGCAGAGCAGGGGGCTCTGGGGAGCAGTACTTC	CATSRAGGSGEQYF
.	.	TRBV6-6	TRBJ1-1	TGTGCCCTCGCTTCGACAGTTGAAGCTTTCTTT	CALASTVEAFF
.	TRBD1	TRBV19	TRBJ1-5	TGTGCCAGTAGCCTGGCGACAGGGGCTAGCAATCAGCCCCAGCATTTT	CASSLATGASNQPQHF
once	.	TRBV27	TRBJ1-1	TGTGCCAGCAGTTTAGGAGGGGGCACTGAAGCTTTCTTT	CASSLGGGTEAFF
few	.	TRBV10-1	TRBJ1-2	TGCGCCAGCAGTCGGGGGAACTATGGCTACACCTTC	CASSRGNYGYTF
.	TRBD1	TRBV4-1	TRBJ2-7	TGCGCCAGCAGCCGGACAGGGGGCTCCGAGCAGTACTTC	CASSRTGGSEQYF
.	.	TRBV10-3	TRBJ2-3	TGTGCCATCAGTGGTCATGGAGGGGACACAGATACGCAGTATTTT	CAISGHGGDTDTQYF
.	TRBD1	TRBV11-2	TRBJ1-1	TGTGCCAGCAGCCCCTGGGACAGACTGAACACTGAAGCTTTCTTT	CASSPWDRLNTEAFF
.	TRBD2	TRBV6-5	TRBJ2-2	TGTGCCAGCAGTTACCGCTCTAGCGGGGCCGGGGAGCTGTTTTTT	CASSYRSSGAGELFF